These 18 T cell receptor beta chains were all obtained from the same sample, sequenced in a study of cytomegalovirus exposure and HLA in healthy donors. With 60 Vbeta and 13 Jbeta primers, the PCR was carried out. The assay was immunoSEQ multiplex PCR, and TCRdb's table has in-frame clones only and misses some. The sample yields approximately 170,000 clones, roughly 76% seen once. Sequenced input: PBMCs. These receptors all stem from a human donor in good health.

This chain joins TRBV6-6 and TRBJ1-5, with D possibly TRBD1 on 6 matching bases. There are 14 residues in the CDR3. V lost 5 bases and J 5 bases, leaving 13 bases between the germline ends. The germline V gene encodes CDR1 MNHNY and CDR2 SVGAGI (reference sequence). CDR3 DNA: TGTGCCAGCAGTCAGGGGTCAGGAGATCAGCCCCAGCATTTT. It encodes CASSQGSGDQPQHF.

The rearrangement uses TRBV7-3 and TRBJ2-1, with a weak D call TRBD2 (6 bases). Germline V lookup: CDR1 SGHTA, CDR2 FQGTGA. This CDR3 contains 16 residues. Between the trimmed V and J ends, which lost 2 bases and 0 bases, there was a span of 11 bases. The CDR3 nucleotides are TGTGCCAGCAGCTTACTTGGGGGGAGCTCCTACAATGAGCAGTTCTTC. Protein product: CASSLLGGSSYNEQFF.

In this sample, this clone turned up once. The chain carries TRBV6-5 and TRBJ2-1; 8 nucleotides match TRBD2. V lost 4 bases and J lost 15; bases outside the gene matches: 8. This CDR3 is built from 12 residues. In germline, CDR1 is MNHEY, CDR2 SVGAGI. Here the CDR3 DNA reads TGTGCCAGCAGTTTCTCCGGGACTAGTCTGTTCTTC. Its translation is CASSFSGTSLFF.

Comment on this clone: The sample carries other DNA sequences with the same CDR3. The chain uses TRBV7-9 and TRBJ2-3; D perhaps matches TRBD2 (5 bases). In germline, CDR1 is SEHNR, CDR2 FQNEAQ (reference sequence). V was trimmed by 2 bases and J by 0 bases, leaving 6 bases between them. There are 14 residues in the CDR3. CDR3 in DNA: TGTGCCAGCAGCTTAAGAGGGAGCACAGATACGCAGTATTTT. Translating gives CASSLRGSTDTQYF.

The J gene is TRBJ2-7, the V gene TRBV27; D remains unclear. V gave up 0 bases and J gave up 0 bases, with 12 bases separating them. The germline V gene encodes CDR1 MNHEY and CDR2 SMNVEV (reference sequence). This CDR3 is 16 amino acids long. As DNA, the CDR3 is TGTGCCAGCAGTTTATCGGCAGGAACCATCTCCTACGAGCAGTACTTC. The encoded protein is CASSLSAGTISYEQYF.

This clone appeared once. The V gene is TRBV29-1, the J gene TRBJ1-4, with TRBD1 as a possible D gene (5 bases). With 7 bases removed from V and 0 bases from J, the gap between germline ends came to 12 bases. Germline V gene sequence: CDR1 SQVTM, CDR2 ANQGSEA. This CDR3 region has 14 residues. The CDR3 DNA sequence: TGCAGCGCCCGGACATTTGCAACTAATGAAAAACTGTTTTTT. It translates to CSARTFATNEKLFF.

With regard to this clone: At one of its ends the junction is not consistent with the germline gene, which may arise from a read error. The rearrangement joins TRBV7-9 to TRBJ1-3; weak D call: TRBD1 (5 bases). Germline CDR1 is SEHNR and CDR2 is FQNEAQ (reference sequence). This CDR3 has 17 amino acids. This CDR3 reads CSSSLLGGQNSGNTIYF. The CDR3, as DNA: TGTTCCAGCAGCTTATTGGGGGGTCAGAACTCTGGAAACACCATATATTTT.

This chain links TRBV7-2 with TRBJ2-7; 10 nucleotides agree with TRBD2. CDR1 SGHTA and CDR2 FQGNSA come from the germline V gene. The junction had 9 bases not matched to a gene; V was cut back by 4 bases and J by 3 bases. This CDR3 region has 16 residues. The CDR3 DNA reads as TGTGCCAGCAGCTGGACCCGGACTAGCGGTAACTACGAGCAGTACTTC. As protein: CASSWTRTSGNYEQYF.

This clone has more than one count but fewer than ten. The chain's CDR3 is CASSQDGGDEKLFF. As DNA, the CDR3 is TGCGCCAGCAGCCAAGACGGGGGGGACGAAAAACTGTTTTTT. This sequence joins TRBV4-3 and TRBJ1-4; the D gene is possibly TRBD1 (5 bases). The CDR3 is 14 residues long. Germline V gives CDR1 LGHNA, CDR2 YSLEER. V lost 0 bases, J lost 8 bases, and 10 bases lay in between.

A single count supports this clone. This sequence joins TRBV9 and TRBJ2-5, with 9 bases lining up with TRBD1. The CDR3 has 16 residues. Germline lookup yields CDR1 SGDLS and CDR2 YYNGEE. With 0 bases clipped from V and 2 bases from J, the junction kept 5 bases outside the gene matches. Here the CDR3 DNA reads TGTGCCAGCAGCGTAGGGACAGGGGCCCTTCAAGAGACCCAGTACTTC. The encoded protein is CASSVGTGALQETQYF.

This clone has just a few counts. The chain uses TRBV6-6 and TRBJ2-3; no clear D gene. Germline V gives CDR1 MNHNY, CDR2 SVGAGI (reference sequence). Trimming pared 8 bases from V and 4 bases from J, leaving 7 bases between. CDR3 size: 11 residues. The CDR3 DNA follows: TGTGCCAGCGCACTCTCAGATACGCAGTATTTT. Translated, it gives CASALSDTQYF.

This clone was counted once. The CDR3 here is CASSRTGEDEKLFF. The CDR3 nucleotides read TGCGCCAGCAGTCGGACAGGGGAGGATGAAAAACTGTTTTTT. The chain has TRBV5-1 and TRBJ1-4, with 9 bases lining up with TRBD1. The germline gives CDR1 SGHRS, CDR2 YFSETQ. CDR3 length: 14 amino acids. V trimming: 5 bases; J trimming: 6 bases; junction bases outside the gene matches: 5.

This clone has a single count. The rearrangement joins TRBV27 to TRBJ2-3; 9 bases fit TRBD2. The CDR3 runs 16 residues. V lost 1 base and J lost 2; bases outside the gene matches: 4. CDR1 is MNHEY and CDR2 is SMNVEV in the germline V gene (reference sequence). The CDR3 DNA follows: TGTGCCAGCAGTTTATGGGCGGGGGGGCTCACAGATACGCAGTATTTT. This sequence encodes CASSLWAGGLTDTQYF.

The chain combines TRBV2 with TRBJ2-7; tentatively, D is TRBD2 (7 bases). V lost 3 bases and J 3 bases, leaving 15 bases between the germline ends. The CDR3 has 15 residues. CDR1 and CDR2 from the germline V gene are SNHLY and FYNNEI. The CDR3 here is CASSDPRGALYEQYF. The CDR3 DNA reads TGTGCCAGCAGTGATCCTCGGGGGGCCCTCTACGAGCAGTACTTC.

This sequence joins TRBV2 and TRBJ1-1; D is possibly TRBD1 (6 bases). Trimming cost V 4 bases and J 2 bases, with 17 bases left between them. Germline lookup yields CDR1 SNHLY and CDR2 FYNNEI. The CDR3 contains 16 residues. The CDR3 loop reads CASSGGTRGGNTEAFF. CDR3 DNA sequence: TGTGCCAGCAGTGGGGGGACGAGGGGGGGCAACACTGAAGCTTTCTTT.

The CDR3 DNA reads TGTGCCAGCAGCGGGACAGAAACTTCCACTGAAGCTTTCTTT. This translates into CASSGTETSTEAFF. J is TRBJ1-1 and V is TRBV13, with 7 bases aligning to TRBD1. V shed 5 bases, J shed 4 bases, and the junction held 7 bases outside the gene matches. The CDR3 covers 14 residues. Per germline, CDR1 PRHDT and CDR2 FYEKMQ (reference sequence).

This sequence joins TRBV5-1 and TRBJ2-1; D is uncertain. The CDR3 runs to 15 residues. Germline-derived CDR1 and CDR2 are SGHRS and YFSETQ. V shed 0 bases and J shed 8 bases, with 15 bases lying between them. The CDR3 sequence is CASSLEQVGFDEQFF. The CDR3 region has the DNA TGCGCCAGCAGCTTGGAGCAGGTGGGTTTCGATGAGCAGTTCTTC.

This rearrangement joins TRBV15 to TRBJ2-7; D is ambiguous. There are 13 residues in the CDR3. V was trimmed by 0 bases and J by 0 bases, leaving 3 bases between them. Germline V gives CDR1 LNHNV, CDR2 YYDKDF (reference sequence). The CDR3 spells CATSRDISYEQYF. The CDR3 DNA reads as TGTGCCACCAGCAGAGATATCTCCTACGAGCAGTACTTC.